This T cell receptor beta chain is from a study of human T cells and chemical hapten exposure. Background on the study: Investigators sensitized 2 cm by 2 cm of upper inner arm skin with 2% DPC. The study lasted roughly five months, and patients were dosed weekly with diphenylcyclopropenone on the scalp throughout. Cases of alopecia areata, totalis or universalis occurred in a predominantly female patient group.

Of note for this clonotype: Its antigen is undetermined.

From the RACE reads, TCRdb called clonotypes with MiXCR, one entry per CDR3 protein. This sample has under 100,000 distinct CDR3 sequences, with roughly 10% found just once. Regarding time point: patch test 2, 6 weeks after DPC sensitization. The treatment: therapeutic diphenylcyclopropenone sensitization with weekly scalp DPC. Notes on the study in general: Patch test score rose with PT1 expanded TCRs, significant at 8, 16, 32, not 4.

The germline V gene has CDR1 SQVTM and CDR2 ANQGSEA. Between the trimmed V and J ends, which lost 5 bases and 1 base, there was a span of 14 bases. This CDR3 has 14 residues. The clonotype originates from a woman in her twenties or thirties with alopecia areata. Some clones in this sample may be carry-over from other donors' samples. The chain recombines TRBV29-1 with TRBJ2-5; D call uncertain. The source material was whole blood, sampled in connection with sensitization to the hapten diphenylcyclopropenone (DPC). CDR3 DNA: TGCAGCGTTAACCCCCCCCCCGGCCAAGAGACCCAGTACTTC. It encodes CSVNPPPGQETQYF.